Here is one TCR beta chain with its context. Its antigen remains unknown. The data were taken from a study of cytomegalovirus exposure and HLA in healthy donors. Overall study results and limits: An analysis was carried out at a later point. It showed that HLA-associated TCR beta chains were more clonally expanded than equally common non-associated chains. As was reported, the classifier diagnosed cytomegalovirus status with high specificity and sensitivity. Accurate HLA-A and HLA-B prediction from TCR beta sequences was reported for most subjects.

PCR involved 60 Vbeta and 13 Jbeta primers. Libraries were prepared by immunoSEQ multiplex PCR; TCRdb keeps only in-frame clonotypes and omits some of them. This table holds around 210,000 clones, 78% found once. V was pared by 6 bases and J by 2 bases, with 7 bases of the junction left unmatched. Germline CDR1 reads SNHLY; CDR2 reads FYNNEI. The CDR3 extends over 14 amino acids. The sequence came from a boy younger than 18 in good health and CMV-seronegative. Specimen: PBMCs. The chain combines TRBV2 with TRBJ2-7; 7 positions match TRBD2. The CDR3 here is CASRGGDGPYEQYF. In DNA form, the CDR3 reads TGTGCCAGCAGGGGGGGGGACGGCCCCTACGAGCAGTACTTC.